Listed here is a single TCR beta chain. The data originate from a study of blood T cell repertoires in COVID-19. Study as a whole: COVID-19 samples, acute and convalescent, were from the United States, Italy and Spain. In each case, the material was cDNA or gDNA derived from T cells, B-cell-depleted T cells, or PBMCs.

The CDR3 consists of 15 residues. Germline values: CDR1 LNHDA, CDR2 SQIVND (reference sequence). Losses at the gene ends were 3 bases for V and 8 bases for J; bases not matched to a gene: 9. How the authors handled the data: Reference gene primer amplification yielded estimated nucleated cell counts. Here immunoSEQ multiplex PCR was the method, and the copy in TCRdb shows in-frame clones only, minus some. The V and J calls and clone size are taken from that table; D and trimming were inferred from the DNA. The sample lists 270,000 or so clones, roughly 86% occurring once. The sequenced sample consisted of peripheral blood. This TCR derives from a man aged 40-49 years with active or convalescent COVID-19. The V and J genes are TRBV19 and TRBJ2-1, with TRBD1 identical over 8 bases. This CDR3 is CASSIRQGPLYEQFF. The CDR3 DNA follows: TGTGCCAGTAGTATCCGACAGGGGCCACTCTATGAGCAGTTCTTC.